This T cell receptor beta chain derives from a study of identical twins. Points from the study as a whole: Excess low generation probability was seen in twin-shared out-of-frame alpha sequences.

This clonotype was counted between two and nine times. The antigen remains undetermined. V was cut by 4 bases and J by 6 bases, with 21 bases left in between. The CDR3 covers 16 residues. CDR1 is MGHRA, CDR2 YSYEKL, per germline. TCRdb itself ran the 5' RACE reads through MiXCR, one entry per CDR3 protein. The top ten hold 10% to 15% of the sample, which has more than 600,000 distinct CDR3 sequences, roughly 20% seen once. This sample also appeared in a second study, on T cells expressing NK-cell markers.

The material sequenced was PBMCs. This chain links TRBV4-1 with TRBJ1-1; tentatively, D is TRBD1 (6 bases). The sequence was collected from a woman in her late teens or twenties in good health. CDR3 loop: CASSPLSGTWGSEAFF. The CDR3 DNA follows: TGCGCCAGCAGCCCACTCTCCGGGACATGGGGATCTGAAGCTTTCTTT.